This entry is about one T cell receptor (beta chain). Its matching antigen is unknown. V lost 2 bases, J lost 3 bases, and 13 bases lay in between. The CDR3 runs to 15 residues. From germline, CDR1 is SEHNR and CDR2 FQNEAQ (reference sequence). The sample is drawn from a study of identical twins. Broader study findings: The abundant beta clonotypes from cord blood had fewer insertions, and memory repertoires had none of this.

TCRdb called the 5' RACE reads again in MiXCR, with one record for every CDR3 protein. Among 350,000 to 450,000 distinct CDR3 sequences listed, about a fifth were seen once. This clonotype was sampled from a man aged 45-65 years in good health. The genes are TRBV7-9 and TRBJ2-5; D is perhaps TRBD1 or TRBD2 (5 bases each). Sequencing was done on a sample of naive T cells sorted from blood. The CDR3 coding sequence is TGTGCCAGCAGCTTAAATTCGGGGCTTGAAGAGACCCAGTACTTC. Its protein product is CASSLNSGLEETQYF.